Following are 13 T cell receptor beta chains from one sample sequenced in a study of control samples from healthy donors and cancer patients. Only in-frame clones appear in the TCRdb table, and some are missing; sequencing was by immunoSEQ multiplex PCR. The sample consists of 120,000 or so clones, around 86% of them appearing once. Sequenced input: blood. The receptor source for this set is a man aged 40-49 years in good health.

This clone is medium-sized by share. CDR3 coding DNA: TGTGCCAGCACCCGACTAGCCTCTGGGGCCAACGTCCTGACTTTC. Protein sequence: CASTRLASGANVLTF. This rearrangement joins TRBV6-5 to TRBJ2-6; 7 nucleotides match TRBD2. Germline CDR1 MNHEY, CDR2 SVGAGI. Trimming at V came to 7 bases and at J to 0 bases, leaving 3 bases not matched to a gene. The CDR3 spans 15 residues.

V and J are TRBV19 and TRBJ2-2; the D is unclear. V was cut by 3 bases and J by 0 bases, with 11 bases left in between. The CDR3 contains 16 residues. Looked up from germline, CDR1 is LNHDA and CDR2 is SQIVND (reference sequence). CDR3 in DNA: TGTGCCAGTAGTATCCAAGCCTGGCCGAACACCGGGGAGCTGTTTTTT. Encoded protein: CASSIQAWPNTGELFF. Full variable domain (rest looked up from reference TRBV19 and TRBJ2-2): DGGITQSPKYLFRKEGQNVTLSCEQNLNHDAMYWYRQDPGQGLRLIYYSQIVNDFQKGDIAEGYSVSREKKESFPLTVTSAQKNPTAFYLCASSIQAWPNTGELFFGEGSRLTVL.

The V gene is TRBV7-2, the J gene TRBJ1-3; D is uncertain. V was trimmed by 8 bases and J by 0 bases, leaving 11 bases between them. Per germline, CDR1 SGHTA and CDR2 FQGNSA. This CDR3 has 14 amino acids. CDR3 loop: CASGFVPSGNTIYF. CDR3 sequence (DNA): TGTGCCAGCGGATTTGTCCCCTCTGGAAACACCATATATTTT.

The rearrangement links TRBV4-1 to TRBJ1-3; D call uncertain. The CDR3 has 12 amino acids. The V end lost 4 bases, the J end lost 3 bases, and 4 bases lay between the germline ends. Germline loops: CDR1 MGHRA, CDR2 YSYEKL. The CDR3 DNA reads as TGCGCCAGCAGCCCAGGTGGAAACACCATATATTTT. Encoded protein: CASSPGGNTIYF.

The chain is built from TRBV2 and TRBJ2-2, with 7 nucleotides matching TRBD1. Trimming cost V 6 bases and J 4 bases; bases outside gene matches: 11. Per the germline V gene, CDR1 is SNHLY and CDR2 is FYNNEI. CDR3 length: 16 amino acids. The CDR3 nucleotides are TGTGCCAGCAGCATAGACAGGGTGTTTCGCACCGGGGAGCTGTTTTTT. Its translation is CASSIDRVFRTGELFF.

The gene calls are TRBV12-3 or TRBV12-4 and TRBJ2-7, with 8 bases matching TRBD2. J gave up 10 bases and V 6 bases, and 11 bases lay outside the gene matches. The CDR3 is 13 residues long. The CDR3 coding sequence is TGTGCCAGCAGCCTGACCGACGCGGGGGGCCAGTACTTC. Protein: CASSLTDAGGQYF.

The CDR3 DNA reads as TGTGCCAGCAGTACCCAAGCGGGGGGCATCTATGGCTACACCTTC. The encoded protein is CASSTQAGGIYGYTF. The rearrangement uses TRBV6-5 and TRBJ1-2; D is possibly TRBD1 (6 bases). Germline assignment: CDR1 MNHEY and CDR2 SVGAGI. Trimming removed 5 bases at V and 4 bases at J, with 17 bases between. CDR3 size: 15 residues.

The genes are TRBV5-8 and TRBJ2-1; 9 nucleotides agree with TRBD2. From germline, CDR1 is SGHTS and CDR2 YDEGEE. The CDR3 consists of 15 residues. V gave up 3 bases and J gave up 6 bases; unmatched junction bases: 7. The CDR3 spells CASSSPGLAPNEQFF. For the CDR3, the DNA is TGTGCCAGCAGCTCGCCGGGACTAGCCCCCAATGAGCAGTTCTTC. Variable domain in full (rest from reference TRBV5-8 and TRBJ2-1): EAGVTQSPTHLIKTRGQQATLRCSPISGHTSVYWYQQALGLGLQFLLWYDEGEERNRGNFPPRFSGRQFPNYSSELNVNALELEDSALYLCASSSPGLAPNEQFFGPGTRLTVL.

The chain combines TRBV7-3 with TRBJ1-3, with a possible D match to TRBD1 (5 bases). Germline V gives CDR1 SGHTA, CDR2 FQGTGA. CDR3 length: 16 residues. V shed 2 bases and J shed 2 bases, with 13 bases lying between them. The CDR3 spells CASSLLGQGTGNTIYF. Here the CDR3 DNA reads TGTGCCAGCAGCTTATTAGGGCAGGGCACTGGAAACACCATATATTTT.

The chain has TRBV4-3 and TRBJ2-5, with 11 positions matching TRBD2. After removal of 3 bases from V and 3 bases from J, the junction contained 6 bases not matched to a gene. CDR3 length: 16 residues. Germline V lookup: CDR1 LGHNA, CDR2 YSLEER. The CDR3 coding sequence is TGCGCCAGCAGCCAGTTAGCGGGGGGGGGAGAAGAGACCCAGTACTTC. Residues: CASSQLAGGGEETQYF.

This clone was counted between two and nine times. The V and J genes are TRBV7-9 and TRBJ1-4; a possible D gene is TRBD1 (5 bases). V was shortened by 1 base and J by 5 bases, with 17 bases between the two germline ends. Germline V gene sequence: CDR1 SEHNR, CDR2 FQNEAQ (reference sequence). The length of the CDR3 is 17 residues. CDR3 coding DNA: TGTGCCAGCAGCTTAGGTCGGACAAACGGGATAAATGAAAAACTGTTTTTT. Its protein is CASSLGRTNGINEKLFF. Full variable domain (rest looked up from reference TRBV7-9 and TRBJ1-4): DTGVSQNPRHKITKRGQNVTFRCDPISEHNRLYWYRQTLGQGPEFLTYFQNEAQLEKSRLLSDRFSAERPKGSFSTLEIQRTEQGDSAMYLCASSLGRTNGINEKLFFGSGTQLSVL.

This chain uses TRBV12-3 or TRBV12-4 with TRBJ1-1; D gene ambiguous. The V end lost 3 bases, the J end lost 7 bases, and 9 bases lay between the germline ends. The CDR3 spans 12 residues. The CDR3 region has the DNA TGTGCCAGCAGTTTGTTTCATGGTGAAGCTTTCTTT. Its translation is CASSLFHGEAFF.

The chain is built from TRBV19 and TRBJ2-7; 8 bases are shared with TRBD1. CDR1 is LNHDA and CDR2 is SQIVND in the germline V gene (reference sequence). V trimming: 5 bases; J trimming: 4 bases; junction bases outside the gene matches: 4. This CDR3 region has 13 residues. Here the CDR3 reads CASSLRTGYEQYF. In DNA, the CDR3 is TGTGCCAGTAGTCTTCGGACAGGGTACGAGCAGTACTTC.